Listed below are T cell receptor beta chains from one sample, sequenced in a study of blood T cell repertoires in COVID-19. Measured with immunoSEQ multiplex PCR; TCRdb has only the in-frame clones, and not every one. The profile shows approximately 210,000 clones, around 89% of them singletons. Sequencing was performed on peripheral blood. The source of these receptors is a woman aged 40 to 50 with acute or convalescent COVID-19. CDR3s include the opening cysteine and the closing phenylalanine or tryptophan. A D gene is named only where the DNA matches it firmly. Clone size is not always given. Where it is, it says once, few, many or a class for expanded clones.

CASSDCGAWQETQYF	TGCGCCAGCAGTGATTGTGGGGCTTGGCAAGAGACCCAGTACTTC	TRBJ2-5	TRBV10-1	NA	NA
CASSPLEGNYGYTF	TGCGCCAGCAGCCCTCTCGAGGGTAACTATGGCTACACCTTC	TRBJ1-2	TRBV4-1	NA	NA
CASSPTDRGGYGYTF	TGTGCCAGCAGCCCGACGGACAGGGGAGGCTATGGCTACACCTTC	TRBJ1-2	TRBV3-1/TRBV3-2	NA	TRBD1
CASSALAASTDTQYF	TGTGCCAGCAGTGCCCTAGCGGCTAGCACAGATACGCAGTATTTT	TRBJ2-3	TRBV2	NA	TRBD2
CASSSQGAGGTEAFF	TGTGCCAGCAGCTCACAGGGGGCCGGGGGCACTGAAGCTTTCTTT	TRBJ1-1	TRBV7-8	NA	TRBD1
CATSDPPQAGADTQYF	TGTGCCACCAGTGATCCTCCACAAGCGGGGGCAGATACGCAGTATTTT	TRBJ2-3	TRBV24-1	NA	TRBD2
CASSDWGDVGNTIYF	TGTGCCAGCAGTGATTGGGGGGATGTTGGAAACACCATATATTTT	TRBJ1-3	TRBV2	NA	NA
CASSLLAGVETQYF	TGTGCCAGCAGCCTACTAGCGGGGGTAGAGACCCAGTACTTC	TRBJ2-5	TRBV5-6	NA	TRBD2
CASSFQYTEAFF	TGTGCCAGCAGTTTCCAGTACACTGAAGCTTTCTTT	TRBJ1-1	TRBV7-2	NA	NA
CSVHTGGSGNTIYF	TGCAGCGTTCACACAGGGGGCTCTGGAAACACCATATATTTT	TRBJ1-3	TRBV29-1	NA	TRBD1
CASSYRGLGYTF	TGCGCCAGCAGCTACAGGGGGCTTGGCTACACCTTC	TRBJ1-2	TRBV4-1	NA	TRBD1
CASSLESTGELFF	TGTGCCAGCAGCTTGGAGAGCACCGGGGAGCTGTTTTTT	TRBJ2-2	TRBV5-5	NA	NA
CASSQDVGGYLTEAFF	TGTGCCAGCAGCCAAGATGTAGGGGGATATTTAACTGAAGCTTTCTTT	TRBJ1-1	TRBV4-2	NA	NA
CASSYGTFYGYTF	TGTGCCAGCAGCTACGGGACATTCTATGGCTACACCTTC	TRBJ1-2	TRBV7-8	few	NA
CASSSQGLNTEAFF	TGTGCCAGCAGTTCACAGGGGCTGAACACTGAAGCTTTCTTT	TRBJ1-1	TRBV6-5	NA	TRBD1
CASSLGLAGTLNGYQETQYF	TGTGCCAGCAGCTTAGGACTAGCGGGGACACTAAATGGGTACCAAGAGACCCAGTACTTC	TRBJ2-5	TRBV7-3	NA	TRBD2
CASSGRGRGGYTF	TGTGCCAGTAGTGGCCGTGGTCGTGGTGGCTACACCTTC	TRBJ1-2	TRBV19	NA	NA
CASSSGQPLMLALHF	TGTGCCAGCAGCTCCGGACAGCCCCTGATGTTGGCCCTCCACTTT	TRBJ1-6	TRBV7-8	NA	NA
CASTLSGGAADTQYF	TGTGCCAGCACCCTTAGCGGGGGGGCGGCAGATACGCAGTATTTT	TRBJ2-3	TRBV9	NA	TRBD2
CASRLTAGSEAFF	TGTGCCAGCAGACTTACGGCAGGGTCTGAAGCTTTCTTT	TRBJ1-1	TRBV6-5	NA	NA
CASSFRTDSNEKLFF	TGTGCCAGCAGCTTCAGGACAGACTCTAATGAAAAACTGTTTTTT	TRBJ1-4	TRBV14	NA	NA
CASSQGLAGVSYNEQFF	TGTGCCAGCAGCCAGGGGTTAGCGGGGGTATCCTACAATGAGCAGTTCTTC	TRBJ2-1	TRBV5-8	NA	TRBD2
CASSYSRGNSPLHF	TGTGCCAGCAGTTACTCCAGGGGTAATTCACCCCTCCACTTT	TRBJ1-6	TRBV6-2/TRBV6-3	NA	NA
CASSIVGGKVTEAFF	TGTGCCAGTAGTATAGTGGGGGGGAAGGTCACTGAAGCTTTCTTT	TRBJ1-1	TRBV19	NA	NA
CSAGREGAFF	TGCAGTGCAGGGAGGGAAGGGGCTTTCTTT	TRBJ1-1	TRBV20-1	NA	NA
CASSIFRVDRGYGYTF	TGTGCCAGTAGTATCTTCAGGGTTGACAGGGGCTATGGCTACACCTTC	TRBJ1-2	TRBV19	NA	TRBD1
CASSGQGGYGYTF	TGTGCCAGCAGCGGACAGGGGGGATATGGCTACACCTTC	TRBJ1-2	TRBV6-5	NA	TRBD1
CASTRTRETQYF	TGTGCCAGCACTAGGACTAGGGAGACCCAGTACTTC	TRBJ2-5	TRBV2	NA	TRBD2
CASSPSVGAPYGYTF	TGTGCCAGCAGCCCATCGGTGGGGGCCCCCTATGGCTACACCTTC	TRBJ1-2	TRBV27	NA	NA
CASSLDLGGYQETQYF	TGTGCCAGCAGCTTAGATTTGGGGGGGTACCAAGAGACCCAGTACTTC	TRBJ2-5	TRBV5-4	NA	TRBD2
CASSVEDRGHTEAFF	TGTGCCAGCAGCGTAGAAGACAGGGGGCACACTGAAGCTTTCTTT	TRBJ1-1	TRBV9	NA	TRBD1
CAWEGAGAGNTIYF	TGTGCCTGGGAGGGGGCTGGGGCTGGAAACACCATATATTTT	TRBJ1-3	TRBV30	few	TRBD1
CASSPGGADTGELFF	TGTGCCAGCAGCCCCGGGGGGGCCGACACCGGGGAGCTGTTTTTT	TRBJ2-2	TRBV5-5	NA	TRBD2
CASSQDGDSSSYNSPLHF	TGTGCCAGCAGCCAAGATGGGGACAGCAGCTCCTATAATTCACCCCTCCACTTT	TRBJ1-6	TRBV3-1/TRBV3-2	few	TRBD1
CASRLGQGSEAFF	TGTGCCAGCAGATTGGGACAGGGTAGTGAAGCTTTCTTT	TRBJ1-1	TRBV6-5	NA	TRBD1
CASRPGTGGDYGYTF	TGTGCCAGCAGACCTGGGACAGGAGGAGACTATGGCTACACCTTC	TRBJ1-2	TRBV7-2	NA	TRBD1
CASSQEKVRRSISF	TGTGCCAGCAGCCAAGAAAAGGTCCGCAGGTCAATTTCATTC	TRBJ1-2	TRBV4-2	once	NA